The following is a TCR beta chain sequence with its context. As yet, its antigen is unknown. Samples with a second dose at about 4 or about 12 weeks were pooled together. CDR3 size: 16 residues. V lost 1 base to trimming and J lost 3 bases, with 13 bases between them. Germline-derived CDR1 and CDR2 are SGHTA and FQGNSA. The sample comes from a study of T cell responses to AZD1222 COVID-19 vaccine. Using immunoSEQ multiplex PCR, the repertoire was profiled, and TCRdb retains in-frame clones only, with some absent. The repertoire consists of about 140,000 clones, with over 90% occurring once and the leading ten covering 3% to 4%. Study-wide findings and caveats: The study found vaccine-associated CD4 TCRs spanning spike, dominant at 160-218 and 743-854. Targets within unmutated variant regions were reportedly found for nearly half of spike-specific TCRs. Vaccination with two AZD1222 doses was followed by a rise in Spike-specific TCR breadth and depth.

The chain uses TRBV7-2 and TRBJ1-5; D possibly corresponds to TRBD1 (5 bases). The clonotype comes from an adult who received the AZD1222 COVID-19 vaccine. Source: peripheral blood, taken 28 days after the second AZD1222 dose. CDR3 sequence: CASSLVGVMNNQPQHF. For the CDR3, the DNA is TGTGCCAGCAGCTTAGTAGGGGTCATGAACAATCAGCCCCAGCATTTT.